This TCR beta chain was sequenced for a study of OX40 agonist ivuxolimab in advanced cancers. Study information: At doses from 0.01 to 10 mg/kg, patients were given intravenous ivuxolimab every 2 weeks. Previous treatment with anti-PD-1, anti-PD-L1 or anti-CTLA-4 therapy was allowed; 40% had received some. Whole-study results and caveats: Both CD4+ and CD8+ T cell populations in blood had undergone clonal expansion by week 6 at 0.1 to 3.0 mg/kg. Near-lowest levels of clonal expansion characterized partial responders at 0.1-3.0 mg/kg.

The protocol was immunoSEQ multiplex PCR, while the TCRdb copy is restricted to in-frame clones and leaves out a portion. The sample carries 40,000 or so clones, approximately 80% recorded once. On this clone: Its antigen is still unknown.

Trimming removed 5 bases from V and 7 bases from J, with 18 bases in between. In germline, CDR1 is SGHVS, CDR2 FQNEAQ. The CDR3 has 15 residues. Sequences were derived from CD4+ or CD8+ T cells sorted from blood, sampled in a trial of the OX40 agonist ivuxolimab. This clonotype originated in an adult with an advanced solid tumor such as melanoma, head and neck, liver or kidney cancer. This chain uses TRBV7-8 with TRBJ2-1, with D perhaps TRBD2 (6 bases). In DNA, the CDR3 is TGTGCCAGCAGCCTCTACTTGGACTACCTTAATGAGCAGTTCTTC. It yields the protein CASSLYLDYLNEQFF.